The 25 T cell receptor beta chains in this list originate from one sample, sequenced in a study of T-cell reconstitution after alpha-beta-depleted transplantation in children. Preparation of the TCRbeta library involved a method that used unique molecular identifiers. TCRdb re-derived calls from the PCR reads in MiXCR, one entry per CDR3 protein. This table has about a million distinct CDR3 sequences, under 30% appearing once. The sample consisted of PBMCs, mostly from graft donor cells, taken 360 days after TCRalphabeta/CD19-depleted stem cell transplant. The source is a boy under two years old who had a stem cell transplant for SCID, so the T cells may come from the graft donor.

This clonotype has a handful of counts. The chain has TRBV4-2 and TRBJ2-3, with 9 bases fitting TRBD2. Germline values: CDR1 LGHNA, CDR2 YNFKEQ. Trimming removed 3 bases from V and 3 bases from J; junction bases left unmatched: 7. The CDR3 is 16 amino acids. The CDR3 DNA follows: TGTGCCAGCAGCCATGGTAGCGGGGGTGTAACAGATACGCAGTATTTT. Amino acid sequence: CASSHGSGGVTDTQYF.

There are a few counts of this clonotype. V usage is TRBV5-6 and J usage is TRBJ2-1; TRBD2 might be the D (5 bases). The CDR3 loop spans 12 amino acids. V was pared by 2 bases and J by 8 bases, with 8 bases between. CDR1 is SGHDT and CDR2 is YYEEEE in the germline V gene. CDR3 sequence: CASSFAGHEQFF. The CDR3 DNA reads as TGTGCCAGCAGCTTCGCGGGTCATGAGCAGTTCTTC.

The rearrangement joins TRBV11-2 to TRBJ2-5; 13 nucleotides align to TRBD2. V was pared by 4 bases and J by 1 base, with 6 bases of the junction left unmatched. The length of the CDR3 is 17 residues. Germline V gene data show CDR1 as SGHAT and CDR2 as FQNNGV. Here the CDR3 reads CASSSLAGGPRQETQYF. Here the CDR3 DNA reads TGTGCCAGCAGCTCACTAGCGGGGGGGCCTCGCCAAGAGACCCAGTACTTC.

This clonotype has just a few counts. This chain connects TRBV28 to TRBJ2-1, with TRBD2 matching over 7 bases. V was clipped by 5 bases and J by 5 bases; unmatched bases: 12. The CDR3 has 16 residues. Germline V gene data show CDR1 as MDHEN and CDR2 as SYDVKM. CDR3 protein: CASSPRLAALNNEQFF. CDR3 coding DNA: TGTGCCAGCAGTCCCCGACTAGCTGCCCTCAACAATGAGCAGTTCTTC.

The genes are TRBV6-1 and TRBJ1-5; D not certain. CDR3 length: 15 residues. V gave up 6 bases and J gave up 2 bases, with 14 bases separating them. Per germline, CDR1 MNHNS and CDR2 SASEGT. The CDR3 sequence is CASSKRAWGNQPQHF. In DNA, the CDR3 is TGTGCCAGCAGCAAGCGGGCCTGGGGCAATCAGCCCCAGCATTTT.

The chain links TRBV20-1 to TRBJ1-5; possible D gene TRBD1, 5 bases. CDR3 length: 13 amino acids. Per germline, CDR1 DFQATT and CDR2 SNEGSKA (reference sequence). The ends were cut back, 6 bases at V and 2 bases at J, with 11 bases in the middle. In nucleotides, the CDR3 is TGCAGTGCCTCCAGGGTGGGCAATCAGCCCCAGCATTTT. It codes for CSASRVGNQPQHF.

This chain uses TRBV5-1 with TRBJ2-7; D is uncertain. The germline gives CDR1 SGHRS, CDR2 YFSETQ. The CDR3 consists of 14 residues. V lost 0 bases, J lost 7 bases, and 14 bases lay in between. Written as DNA, the CDR3 is TGCGCCAGCAGCTTGGAACTGATCCCGGATGAGCAGTACTTC. Protein product: CASSLELIPDEQYF. Full variable domain (rest looked up from reference TRBV5-1 and TRBJ2-7): KAGVTQTPRYLIKTRGQQVTLSCSPISGHRSVSWYQQTPGQGLQFLFEYFSETQRNKGNFPGRFSGRQFSNSRSEMNVSTLELGDSALYLCASSLELIPDEQYFGPGTRLTVT.

This clonotype was picked up a small number of times. The chain couples TRBV15 to TRBJ2-1, with unresolved D. Germline V gives CDR1 LNHNV, CDR2 YYDKDF (reference sequence). Trimming pared 3 bases from V and 4 bases from J, leaving 7 bases between. The CDR3 length is 13 residues. This CDR3 is CATSSENYNEQFF. For the CDR3, the DNA is TGTGCCACCAGCAGTGAGAATTACAATGAGCAGTTCTTC.

Concerning this clonotype: Its ends do not fully match the called genes, so a read error is possible. The V and J genes are TRBV5-1 and TRBJ2-3; 10 bases line up with TRBD2. This CDR3 has 17 residues. CDR1 is SGHRS and CDR2 is YFSETQ in the germline V gene. CDR3 DNA sequence: TGCGCCAGCAGCTTTTTACTAGCGGGAACTAGCATAGATACGCAGTATTTT. Its protein is CASSFLLAGTSIDTQYF.

This clonotype appeared once. J is TRBJ2-1 and V is TRBV12-3 or TRBV12-4; 12 bases match TRBD1. V shed 4 bases and J 8 bases; nucleotides not matched to a gene: 6. The length of the CDR3 is 15 residues. The CDR3 nucleotides are TGTGCCAGCAGTTCCACCGGGACAGGGGGCGATGAGCAGTTCTTC. Translation: CASSSTGTGGDEQFF.

The CDR3 DNA reads TGTGCCAGCACTATAGTTGGGATACAAGAGACCCAGTACTTC. It is translated as CASTIVGIQETQYF. This chain joins TRBV6-1 and TRBJ2-5; D gene ambiguous. V lost 7 bases, J lost 2 bases, and 14 bases lay in between. CDR1 and CDR2 from the germline V gene are MNHNS and SASEGT. The CDR3 sequence is 14 residues long.

The chain carries TRBV10-3 and TRBJ2-7, with unresolved D. Trimming pared 0 bases from V and 0 bases from J, leaving 6 bases between. Germline lookup yields CDR1 ENHRY and CDR2 SYGVKD. The CDR3 contains 14 residues. CDR3 region: CAISESLLSYEQYF. For the CDR3, the DNA is TGTGCCATCAGTGAGTCATTACTCTCCTACGAGCAGTACTTC.

This sequence joins TRBV28 and TRBJ1-4; no clear D gene. Looked up from germline, CDR1 is MDHEN and CDR2 is SYDVKM. The V and J ends lost 2 bases and 2 bases respectively, with 15 bases between them. The CDR3 length is 17 residues. Written as DNA, the CDR3 is TGTGCCAGCAGTTTAATAGGGATCGGTGTGACTAATGAAAAACTGTTTTTT. It translates to CASSLIGIGVTNEKLFF.

The chain recombines TRBV4-1 with TRBJ2-7; 7 bases are a match to TRBD1. The germline CDR1 and CDR2 sequences are MGHRA and YSYEKL. Trimming took 5 bases from V and 6 from J; bases not matched to a gene: 13. The CDR3 spans 15 residues. The CDR3 DNA sequence: TGCGCCAGCAGCTCCCACCCGACAGGGTACGGCGAGCAGTACTTC. This translates into CASSSHPTGYGEQYF.

Only a few counts were recorded for this clonotype. The chain recombines TRBV9 with TRBJ2-1; TRBD2 is a possible D gene (5 bases). This CDR3 has 19 amino acids. The germline V gene has CDR1 SGDLS and CDR2 YYNGEE. V dropped 0 bases and J dropped 0 bases, with 19 bases sitting between them. The CDR3 nucleotides read TGTGCCAGCAGCGTAGTATACATTCCTAGCCCGAGCTCCTACAATGAGCAGTTCTTC. This encodes CASSVVYIPSPSSYNEQFF.

This chain links TRBV12-3 or TRBV12-4 with TRBJ2-1; TRBD2 matches 7 bases. This CDR3 has 16 amino acids. Trimming at V came to 5 bases and at J to 2 bases, leaving 9 bases not matched to a gene. The chain's CDR3 is CASSGRVARAYNEQFF. The CDR3 DNA reads as TGTGCCAGCAGTGGGAGGGTAGCCAGGGCCTACAATGAGCAGTTCTTC.

The chain uses TRBV7-6 and TRBJ1-1; no clear D gene. The CDR3 runs to 16 residues. The V end lost 1 base, the J end lost 1 base, and 13 bases lay between the germline ends. In germline, CDR1 is SGHVS, CDR2 FNYEAQ. The CDR3 region is CASSLGRSVPNTEAFF. The CDR3 coding sequence is TGTGCCAGCAGCTTAGGGCGTTCCGTGCCGAACACTGAAGCTTTCTTT.

The V gene is TRBV5-5, the J gene TRBJ1-2; possible D gene TRBD1, 5 bases. The V end lost 2 bases, the J end lost 11 bases, and 13 bases lay between the germline ends. This CDR3 has 12 amino acids. Germline V gene sequence: CDR1 SGHKS, CDR2 YYEKEE (reference sequence). The CDR3 DNA follows: TGTGCCAGCAGCTTCGTACAGGCCAGGTACACCTTC. Translating gives CASSFVQARYTF.

This clonotype was seen only a few times. The chain couples TRBV20-1 to TRBJ2-5, with D possibly TRBD2 on 6 matching bases. Germline V gene sequence: CDR1 DFQATT, CDR2 SNEGSKA (reference sequence). V shed 3 bases and J shed 5 bases, with 10 bases lying between them. CDR3 size: 12 residues. The CDR3 DNA reads TGCAGTGCTAGTGTTGCGGGGGAGACCCAGTACTTC. It codes for CSASVAGETQYF.

The chain combines TRBV5-1 with TRBJ1-5; 9 bases are shared with TRBD1. CDR1 is SGHRS, CDR2 YFSETQ, per germline. The trim removed 4 bases at V and 0 bases at J, leaving 5 bases unmatched. The CDR3 loop spans 16 amino acids. The CDR3 loop is CASSPGQGPSNQPQHF. The CDR3 nucleotides read TGCGCCAGCAGCCCGGGACAGGGCCCTAGCAATCAGCCCCAGCATTTT.

The chain is built from TRBV12-3 or TRBV12-4 and TRBJ1-5; D might be TRBD1 (5 bases). CDR3 length equals 14 residues. Trimming shortened V by 3 bases and J by 7 bases, and 13 bases separated the two germline ends. The CDR3 protein is CASSFAGERQPQHF. DNA of the CDR3: TGTGCCAGCAGTTTCGCGGGGGAGCGGCAGCCCCAGCATTTT.

V usage is TRBV10-2 and J usage is TRBJ2-7, with 11 bases aligning to TRBD1. The V gene's germline CDR1 is WSHSY and CDR2 SAAADI. The length of the CDR3 is 14 residues. The trim removed 7 bases at V and 3 bases at J, leaving 5 bases unmatched. Here the CDR3 reads CASNTGTGGYEQYF. The CDR3 DNA reads as TGCGCCAGCAATACCGGGACAGGGGGCTACGAGCAGTACTTC.

This sequence joins TRBV20-1 and TRBJ2-3, with 12 bases matching TRBD2. The V gene's germline CDR1 is DFQATT and CDR2 SNEGSKA (reference sequence). J was trimmed by 2 bases and V by 5 bases; bases with no gene match: 5. This CDR3 has 15 residues. The CDR3 region is CSAPSGGALTDTQYF. CDR3 DNA: TGCAGTGCTCCTAGCGGGGGGGCCCTCACAGATACGCAGTATTTT.

This clonotype was seen a handful of times. The chain joins TRBV5-1 to TRBJ2-3, with D perhaps being TRBD1 or TRBD2 (5 bases each). V was clipped by 0 bases and J by 3 bases, with 11 bases between them. This CDR3 spans 15 amino acids. The germline V gene has CDR1 SGHRS and CDR2 YFSETQ. CDR3 sequence reads: CASSLEGERTDTQYF. The DNA for the CDR3 is TGCGCCAGCAGCTTGGAAGGGGAGCGGACAGATACGCAGTATTTT.

This chain uses TRBV7-3 with TRBJ2-1; D gene ambiguous. This CDR3 spans 17 amino acids. V was trimmed by 1 base and J by 0 bases, leaving 13 bases between them. Per the germline V gene, CDR1 is SGHTA and CDR2 is FQGTGA. CDR3 coding DNA: TGTGCCAGCAGCTTAAGTACCCCATCGAGCTCCTACAATGAGCAGTTCTTC. The encoded protein is CASSLSTPSSSYNEQFF.